This TCR beta chain was identified in a study of T-cell memory formation after mild COVID-19. About the study: Clusters of TCRs were largely donor specific. Regarding the study as a whole: There was no confirmation that second-wave clones peaking on day 37 were SARS-CoV-2 specific. For contracting clones, CD4+ ones sat mainly in CM and EM, CD8+ in EMRA.

This clonotype was detected a few times. What it recognizes is unknown. TCRdb independently ran MiXCR on the 5' RACE reads; one entry per CDR3 protein. The sample consists of some 130,000 distinct CDR3 sequences, about 18% of them appearing once. The germline gives CDR1 SGHTA, CDR2 FQGNSA. The ends were cut back, 3 bases at V and 4 bases at J, with 6 bases in the middle. The CDR3 spans 13 residues. V usage is TRBV7-2 and J usage is TRBJ2-2; no reliable D call. Source material: PBMCs or a T cell subset sorted from them (not recorded which). The TCR comes from a man between 18 and 35 years old who had mild COVID-19 (a few samples of this study predate the infection). Cell type and time point are not known. CDR3 sequence (DNA): TGTGCCAGCAGCTTTGGGTCCACCGGGGAGCTGTTTTTT. As protein: CASSFGSTGELFF.